These 12 T cell receptor beta chains were sequenced from one sample in a study of blood T cell repertoires in COVID-19. Method: immunoSEQ multiplex PCR; TCRdb's copy keeps in-frame clones and lacks some. The repertoire includes 75,000 to 90,000 clones, about 82% of them detected once, and about 7.8% sits in the top ten. Sequenced sample: peripheral blood. All receptors derive from a man aged 45 to 65 with active COVID-19.

V is TRBV19 and J is TRBJ2-1, with 13 bases matching TRBD2. Trimming removed 3 bases from V and 6 bases from J; junction bases left unmatched: 5. Looked up from germline, CDR1 is LNHDA and CDR2 is SQIVND (reference sequence). The CDR3 is made up of 16 amino acids. CDR3 DNA: TGTGCCAGTAGTATCCATACTAGCGGGGGGGCCAATGAGCAGTTCTTC. Translation gives CASSIHTSGGANEQFF.

This clone was seen a few times. The chain uses TRBV6-6 and TRBJ1-6; D is perhaps TRBD1 (5 bases). The CDR3 sequence is 16 residues long. Trimming removed 0 bases at V and 7 bases at J, with 13 bases between. Germline V gene lookup returns CDR1 MNHNY and CDR2 SVGAGI (reference sequence). The CDR3 spells CASSYSRQGGNSPLHF. The CDR3 DNA follows: TGTGCCAGCAGTTACTCGAGGCAGGGTGGGAATTCACCCCTCCACTTT.

The chain employs TRBV5-6 and TRBJ1-6; TRBD1 aligns across 8 bases. This CDR3 has 17 amino acids. Germline trimming cut 4 bases from V and 4 bases from J; bases unmatched to any gene: 10. Germline CDR1 SGHDT, CDR2 YYEEEE. The CDR3 sequence is CASSLGQGRQYNSPLHF. CDR3 DNA sequence: TGTGCCAGCAGCCTCGGACAGGGCCGCCAGTATAATTCACCCCTCCACTTT.

V gene TRBV7-2 combines with J gene TRBJ1-1; D unclear. This CDR3 region has 11 residues. Per germline, CDR1 SGHTA and CDR2 FQGNSA. V lost 5 bases, J lost 5 bases, and 6 bases lay in between. This CDR3 is CASSDGTEAFF. Here the CDR3 DNA reads TGTGCCAGCAGCGACGGGACTGAAGCTTTCTTT.

This sequence joins TRBV3-1 (or the pseudogene TRBV3-2) and TRBJ1-4, with a weak D call TRBD1 (5 bases). Germline V gene data show CDR1 as LGHDT and CDR2 as YNNKEL (reference sequence). This CDR3 contains 12 residues. The V end was cut by 1 base, the J end by 14 bases, with 11 bases between. The CDR3 DNA is TGTGCCAGCAGCCAAGTAGGCGGGGGTCTGTTTTTT. Its protein is CASSQVGGGLFF.

The rearrangement uses TRBV7-2 and TRBJ1-5; TRBD1 matches at 8 bases. This CDR3 is 15 amino acids long. V dropped 5 bases and J dropped 3; count of bases not matched to a gene: 6. Germline CDR1 SGHTA, CDR2 FQGNSA. Here the CDR3 DNA reads TGTGCCAGCAGCACCGGGACAGGCCACAATCAGCCCCAGCATTTT. Its translation is CASSTGTGHNQPQHF.

This chain uses TRBV18 with TRBJ2-3; D might be TRBD2 (6 bases). The CDR3 runs to 18 residues. The V and J ends lost 3 bases and 0 bases respectively, with 19 bases between them. The germline V gene has CDR1 KGHSH and CDR2 LQKENI. The CDR3 sequence: CASSPTPSPGASTDTQYF. DNA for the CDR3: TGTGCCAGCTCACCTACTCCCAGCCCGGGAGCTAGCACAGATACGCAGTATTTT.

The chain couples TRBV30 to TRBJ1-3; D gene unclear. There are 12 residues in the CDR3. The germline V gene has CDR1 GTSNPN and CDR2 SVGIG (reference sequence). V was cut by 0 bases and J by 4 bases, with 4 bases left in between. CDR3 residues: CAWSVQGNTIYF. Written as DNA, the CDR3 is TGTGCCTGGAGTGTACAGGGAAACACCATATATTTT.

The chain uses TRBV3-1 (or the pseudogene TRBV3-2) and TRBJ2-3; no clear D gene. Looked up from germline, CDR1 is LGHDT and CDR2 is YNNKEL (reference sequence). The V end was cut by 4 bases, the J end by 4 bases, with 12 bases between. The CDR3 is 14 amino acids. CDR3 in DNA: TGTGCCAGCAGCCGCCAAATGAGTCCAGATACGCAGTATTTT. Its protein is CASSRQMSPDTQYF.

This chain joins TRBV11-2 and TRBJ2-5; 8 nucleotides align to TRBD2. Germline V CDR1 and CDR2: SGHAT, FQNNGV. This CDR3 has 16 amino acids. V lost 5 bases to trimming and J lost 0 bases; unmatched junction nucleotides: 8. The CDR3 loop reads CASSPTSGPYQETQYF. The DNA for the CDR3 is TGTGCCAGCAGCCCTACTAGCGGACCGTACCAAGAGACCCAGTACTTC.

The chain has TRBV5-1 and TRBJ1-1, with a possible D match to TRBD1 (6 bases). This CDR3 spans 15 amino acids. The germline V and J ends were trimmed by 0 bases and 3 bases, with 12 bases remaining between them. Germline CDR1 and CDR2: SGHRS and YFSETQ. The CDR3 bases are TGCGCCAGCAGCTTGGTATATAGGACAGACACTGAAGCTTTCTTT. Residues: CASSLVYRTDTEAFF.

V is TRBV7-3 and J is TRBJ2-1; the match to TRBD2 covers 9 bases. The trim removed 2 bases at V and 2 bases at J, leaving 1 base unmatched. Per germline, CDR1 SGHTA and CDR2 FQGTGA. The length of the CDR3 is 15 residues. CDR3 in DNA: TGTGCCAGCAGCTTAGCGGGGGGGCCCTACAATGAGCAGTTCTTC. This sequence encodes CASSLAGGPYNEQFF.